Listed below are T cell receptor beta chains from one sample, sequenced in a study of cytomegalovirus exposure and HLA in healthy donors. The protocol was immunoSEQ multiplex PCR, while the TCRdb copy is restricted to in-frame clones and leaves out a portion. The sample has around 150,000 clones, approximately 81% seen once. The specimen was PBMCs. The receptors come from a woman in her 40s in good health and CMV-seropositive. The CDR3 runs from the conserved cysteine through the conserved F or W. A D gene is named only where the DNA matches it firmly. Rows may omit the clone size; those that give it use once, few, many or a size class.

j_gene | d_gene | v_gene | abundance | CDR3nt | CDR3aa
TRBJ1-1 | NA | TRBV5-1 | few | TGCGCCAGCAGCTTTTTATCAGGGTACACTGAAGCTTTCTTT | CASSFLSGYTEAFF
TRBJ2-3 | NA | TRBV19 | NA | TGTGCCAGTAGCCGGAACCTGAGGGCGCCGGATACGCAGTATTTT | CASSRNLRAPDTQYF
TRBJ2-1 | TRBD2 | TRBV28 | NA | TGTGCCAGCAGTTTCTCTAGCGGGGGGACTTATGAGCAGTTCTTC | CASSFSSGGTYEQFF
TRBJ1-4 | TRBD1 | TRBV4-1 | NA | TGCGCCAGCAGCCCCCGGACAGGGGAAGTAAAACTGTTTTTT | CASSPRTGEVKLFF
TRBJ2-1 | NA | TRBV5-6 | NA | TGTGCCAGCAGCTTGGGGCTAGGTGGCTACAATGAGCAGTTCTTC | CASSLGLGGYNEQFF
TRBJ2-2 | TRBD2 | TRBV6-5 | NA | TGTGCCAGCAGTCTTCGACTAGCGGGGGCCGGGGAGCTGTTTTTT | CASSLRLAGAGELFF
TRBJ2-7 | NA | TRBV5-1 | NA | TGCGCCAGCAGCCGGATTGGGGCAGGAGTTGACGAGCAGTACTTC | CASSRIGAGVDEQYF
TRBJ2-7 | TRBD1 | TRBV2 | NA | TGTGCCAGCAGTGCGGCCCGGGACAGGGGGGGCGAGCAGTACTTC | CASSAARDRGGEQYF
TRBJ1-2 | TRBD1 | TRBV4-2 | once | TGTGCCAGCAGCTTGGGTCCTTCCGGGACAGGGGCTCCCTATGGCTACACCTTC | CASSLGPSGTGAPYGYTF
TRBJ2-7 | NA | TRBV6-5 | NA | TGTGCCAGCATCGCGGGACAGCAGATCTCCTACGAGCAGTACTTC | CASIAGQQISYEQYF
TRBJ1-3 | NA | TRBV5-1 | NA | TGCGCCAGCAGTAGTGGAAACACCATATATTTT | CASSSGNTIYF
TRBJ2-5 | NA | TRBV19 | NA | TGTGCCAGTACGGCAGGGAAGGCTCGAGAGACCCAGTACTTC | CASTAGKARETQYF
TRBJ1-2 | TRBD1 | TRBV9 | NA | TGTGCCAGCAGCCGACCGGGACAGAACTATGGCTACACCTTC | CASSRPGQNYGYTF
TRBJ1-1 | TRBD1 | TRBV5-4 | NA | TGTGCCAGCAGCTTTAAAGGGGGCCCTGAAGCTTTCTTT | CASSFKGGPEAFF
TRBJ2-1 | TRBD2 | TRBV28 | NA | TGTGCCAGCAGTCCCGGACTAGTGAGGGACAATGAGCAGTTCTTC | CASSPGLVRDNEQFF
TRBJ2-2 | NA | TRBV21-1 | NA | TGTGCCAGCAGCAACCTAAGGGGCCCTTTACCCGGGGAGCTGTTTTTT | CASSNLRGPLPGELFF
TRBJ2-5 | TRBD2 | TRBV5-1 | NA | TGCGCCAGCAGCGTCGGGACTAGCGGGATTGAGACCCAGTACTTC | CASSVGTSGIETQYF
TRBJ1-5 | TRBD1 | TRBV5-5 | NA | TGTGCCAGCAGTCCTGGACAGGGCTATCAGCCCCAGCATTTT | CASSPGQGYQPQHF
TRBJ2-3 | TRBD1 | TRBV7-3 | NA | TGTGCCAGCAGCCGGACAGGGGCCACAGATACGCAGTATTTT | CASSRTGATDTQYF
TRBJ1-2 | NA | TRBV12-5 | few | TGTGCTAGTGGTACCCCCCCCCTCGGACAGCAAATAAACTATGGCTACACCTTC | CASGTPPLGQQINYGYTF
TRBJ2-3 | TRBD2 | TRBV6-5 | once | TGTGCCAGCAGTTACTCATCGGGGGGTGGCACAGATACGCAGTATTTT | CASSYSSGGGTDTQYF
TRBJ2-7 | TRBD2 | TRBV28 | NA | TGTGCCAGCAGTTCGCCGGGACTAGCGGGGGGAGTTTTTGGTGAGCAGTACTTC | CASSSPGLAGGVFGEQYF
TRBJ1-2 | TRBD1 | TRBV5-1 | NA | TGCGCCAGCAGCCCGCCGGGACAGGGGGAAAATGGCTACACCTTC | CASSPPGQGENGYTF
TRBJ2-4 | NA | TRBV19 | NA | TGTGCCAGTAGTGAATCGGGTTCGGACATTCAGTACTTC | CASSESGSDIQYF
TRBJ2-2 | NA | TRBV7-9 | NA | TGTGCCAGCAGCTCTTCAGGGTGGAAGAACACCGGGGAGCTGTTTTTT | CASSSSGWKNTGELFF
TRBJ2-7 | NA | TRBV16 | NA | TGTGCCAGCAGCCAGTCAGCGGGTACCTCCTACGAGCAGTACTTC | CASSQSAGTSYEQYF
TRBJ2-3 | TRBD2 | TRBV15 | NA | TGTGCCACCAGCAGGGGCGGGAGAGGCACAGATACGCAGTATTTT | CATSRGGRGTDTQYF
TRBJ1-2 | NA | TRBV5-8 | NA | TGTGCCAGCAGCACAGCAGGGGATAACTATGGCTACACCTTC | CASSTAGDNYGYTF
TRBJ2-3 | NA | TRBV2 | NA | TGTGCCAGCACCGAGGGAGGTACGCAGTATTTT | CASTEGGTQYF
TRBJ2-1 | TRBD2 | TRBV9 | NA | TGTGCCAGCAGCGTAGGGCTCCTAACTAGCGGGGGGAACAATGAGCAGTTCTTC | CASSVGLLTSGGNNEQFF
TRBJ1-2 | NA | TRBV28 | NA | TGTGCCAGCATGGCGGGAGGGGATGGCTACACCTTC | CASMAGGDGYTF
TRBJ2-2 | TRBD2 | TRBV7-3 | NA | TGTGCCAGCAGTTCGAGCGGGGGGGCCCCCACCGGGGAGCTGTTTTTT | CASSSSGGAPTGELFF
TRBJ1-1 | NA | TRBV30 | NA | TGTGCCTGGAGTAGACAGGAAGCTTTCTTT | CAWSRQEAFF
TRBJ2-7 | NA | TRBV2 | once | TGTGCCAGCAGGCTGAGCTCCTACGAGCAGTACTTC | CASRLSSYEQYF
TRBJ2-1 | NA | TRBV5-5 | NA | TGTGCCAGCACCAACACCGGGACCTACAATGAGCAGTTCTTC | CASTNTGTYNEQFF
TRBJ1-3 | NA | TRBV19 | NA | TGTGCCAGTAGTATATTGGAGGGAAACACCATATATTTT | CASSILEGNTIYF
TRBJ1-1 | TRBD1 | TRBV10-3 | few | TGTGCCATCAGTGACGTGAGGACAGGGAACACTGAAGCTTTCTTT | CAISDVRTGNTEAFF
TRBJ2-1 | TRBD1 | TRBV4-1 | NA | TGCACCAGCAGCCAACACAGGGGGAATGAGCAGTTCTTC | CTSSQHRGNEQFF
TRBJ2-3 | TRBD1 | TRBV9 | once | TGTGCCAGCAGAGAATCTCTAGCAAACAGGGGACGCACAGATACGCAGTATTTT | CASRESLANRGRTDTQYF
TRBJ2-7 | NA | TRBV14 | once | TGTGCCAGCAGTCAGACCTACGAGCAGTACTTC | CASSQTYEQYF
TRBJ2-1 | TRBD1 | TRBV28 | few | TGTGCCAGCAGTTTAAGCCGGGACAGGGTACTCAATGAGCAGTTCTTC | CASSLSRDRVLNEQFF
TRBJ2-1 | NA | TRBV30 | NA | TGTGCCTGGAGTGAATCAAACTTACATGAGCAGTTCTTC | CAWSESNLHEQFF
TRBJ2-1 | TRBD1 | TRBV28 | NA | TGTGCCAGCAATACACCCGGGACAGGGTCGAACAATGAGCAGTTCTTC | CASNTPGTGSNNEQFF
TRBJ2-2 | TRBD2 | TRBV6-4 | once | TGTGCCAGCAGTGACTCGGCGGGGGGGCCGGTCACCGGGGAGCTGTTTTTT | CASSDSAGGPVTGELFF
TRBJ2-6 | TRBD1 | TRBV2 | NA | TGTGCCATCTACCGGGACAGCGTCTCTGGGGCCAACGTCCTGACTTTC | CAIYRDSVSGANVLTF
TRBJ2-2 | TRBD1 | TRBV7-8 | NA | TGTGCCAGCAGCCGGGACAGCCCCATCGGGGCCGGGGAGCTGTTTTTT | CASSRDSPIGAGELFF
TRBJ1-5 | NA | TRBV6-1 | NA | TGTGCCAGCAGTGAAGGGGGAGAATATAGCAATCAGCCCCAGCATTTT | CASSEGGEYSNQPQHF
TRBJ2-2 | NA | TRBV4-3 | few | TGCGCCAGCAGCCAAGTCCTGGGGGGCACCGGGGAGCTGTTTTTT | CASSQVLGGTGELFF
TRBJ2-5 | NA | TRBV10-2 | NA | TGCGCCAGCAGACCCGGACAGTTGGAGACCCAGTACTTC | CASRPGQLETQYF
TRBJ2-7 | NA | TRBV6-1 | NA | TGTGCCATGGGGCAGGGGAGACACGAGCAGTACTTC | CAMGQGRHEQYF
TRBJ2-7 | NA | TRBV15 | NA | TGTGCCACCAGCAGAGATCCGGCGGCCTCCTACGAGCAGTACTTC | CATSRDPAASYEQYF
TRBJ2-7 | NA | TRBV18 | NA | TGTGCCAGCTCACCACCGTCGACAGGCGCCTACGAGCAGTACTTC | CASSPPSTGAYEQYF
TRBJ2-3 | TRBD2 | TRBV7-2 | NA | TGTGCCAGCAGCTCCCCTAGCGGGCTCACAGATACGCAGTATTTT | CASSSPSGLTDTQYF
TRBJ2-5 | NA | TRBV28 | NA | TGTGCCAGCAGTTACCCTAGGACTCGGGGTCGAGAGACCCAGTACTTC | CASSYPRTRGRETQYF
TRBJ1-5 | NA | TRBV28 | NA | TGTGCCAGCAGTTTCCGGGGGGCGATTGGCAATCAGCCCCAGCATTTT | CASSFRGAIGNQPQHF
TRBJ2-7 | NA | TRBV27 | once | TGTGCCAGCAGTTTATCCCCAGACTACGAGCAGTACTTC | CASSLSPDYEQYF